The clone carrying this T cell receptor (beta chain) was observed once. As processed by the authors: Amplifying reference gene primers gave estimates of nucleated cell counts. The repertoire was sequenced with immunoSEQ multiplex PCR; TCRdb's copy has only in-frame clones and lacks some. The V and J calls and clone size were taken over from that table, and D and trimming were inferred from the DNA. Among around 60,000 clones, approximately 91% were seen once, and the ten largest hold roughly 4%. V lost 7 bases to trimming and J lost 4 bases; unmatched junction nucleotides: 4. The CDR3 extends over 14 amino acids. Germline V gives CDR1 SNHLY, CDR2 FYNNEI. The source of the sample is a study of blood T cell repertoires in COVID-19. Study context: Donors in the United States, Italy and Spain gave samples during acute or convalescent COVID-19. Nucleic acid was either cDNA or gDNA, and it came from T cells, B-cell-depleted T cells, or PBMCs.

The receptor comes from a man between 50 and 59 years old with active COVID-19. Sequenced input: peripheral blood. This rearrangement joins TRBV2 to TRBJ2-3; TRBD2 matches 11 bases. In DNA form, the CDR3 reads TGTGCCAGCACTTATAGCGGGGGGGCAGATACGCAGTATTTT. This gives the protein CASTYSGGADTQYF.